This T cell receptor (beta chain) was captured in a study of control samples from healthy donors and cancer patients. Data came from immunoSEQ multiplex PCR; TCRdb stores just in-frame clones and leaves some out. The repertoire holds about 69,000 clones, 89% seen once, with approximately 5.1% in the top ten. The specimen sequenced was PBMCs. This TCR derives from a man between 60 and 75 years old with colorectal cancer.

The CDR3 loop is CASSPKTGAWEQYF. The CDR3, as DNA: TGCGCCAGCAGCCCCAAAACAGGGGCATGGGAGCAGTACTTC. This chain links TRBV5-1 with TRBJ2-7; 7 bases are shared with TRBD1. Looked up from germline, CDR1 is SGHRS and CDR2 is YFSETQ. The length of the CDR3 is 14 residues. V dropped 4 bases and J dropped 7; count of bases not matched to a gene: 11.